This T cell receptor beta chain was retrieved from a study of T-cell reconstitution after alpha-beta-depleted transplantation in children. Findings and caveats of the study: At around two months after transplant, the alpha-beta T cells were reportedly derived from several hundred expanded clones that came from non-depleted graft cells. It was newly produced T cells that mostly accounted for T-cell counts and diversity one year after transplant. Recipient T cells and thymic progenitors that survived were the source of the high TCRbeta diversity seen at day 60 in some patients.

The J segment lost 6 bases and the V segment lost 1 base, leaving 14 bases of the junction unmatched. The CDR3 contains 17 residues. Germline loops: CDR1 MDHEN, CDR2 SYDVKM. This sample's TCRbeta library carried unique molecular identifier barcodes. TCRdb re-analysed the PCR reads in MiXCR, keeping a single row per CDR3 protein. The sample contains 5,500 to 7,000 distinct CDR3 sequences, about 11% of which appear only once. By its share, this clonotype is medium-sized. Its specificity is not known. This rearrangement joins TRBV28 to TRBJ2-7, with TRBD2 matching 8 bases. Material: PBMCs, mostly from graft donor cells, obtained 180 days after TCRalphabeta/CD19-depleted stem cell transplant. The TCR originated in a child under two years old who had a stem cell transplant for acute myeloid leukemia, so the T cells may come from the graft donor. The CDR3 bases are TGTGCCAGCAGTTTATATCCCCCCGACGGGAGGGCCGGCGAGCAGTACTTC. Its protein is CASSLYPPDGRAGEQYF.